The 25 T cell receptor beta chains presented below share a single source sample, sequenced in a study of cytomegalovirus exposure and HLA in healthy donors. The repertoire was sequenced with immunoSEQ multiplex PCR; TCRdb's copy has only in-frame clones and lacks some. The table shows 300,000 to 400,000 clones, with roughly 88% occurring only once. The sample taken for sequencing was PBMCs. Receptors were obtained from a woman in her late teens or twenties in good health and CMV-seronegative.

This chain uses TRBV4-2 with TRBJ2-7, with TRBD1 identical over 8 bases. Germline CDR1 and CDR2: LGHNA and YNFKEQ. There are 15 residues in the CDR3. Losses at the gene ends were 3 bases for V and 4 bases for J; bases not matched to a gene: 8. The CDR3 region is CASSHPSGTGYEQYF. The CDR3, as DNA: TGTGCCAGCAGCCACCCCTCCGGGACAGGTTACGAGCAGTACTTC.

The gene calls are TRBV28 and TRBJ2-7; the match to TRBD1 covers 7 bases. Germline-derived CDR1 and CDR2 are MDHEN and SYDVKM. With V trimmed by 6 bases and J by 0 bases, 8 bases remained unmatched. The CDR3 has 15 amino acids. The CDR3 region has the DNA TGTGCCAGCAGCCCCTGGACAGGAAGCTCCTACGAGCAGTACTTC. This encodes CASSPWTGSSYEQYF.

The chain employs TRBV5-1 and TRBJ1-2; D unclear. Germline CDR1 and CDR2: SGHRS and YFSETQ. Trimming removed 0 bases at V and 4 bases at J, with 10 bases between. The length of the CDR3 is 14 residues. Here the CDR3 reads CASSLGGRLYGYTF. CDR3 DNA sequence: TGCGCCAGCAGCTTGGGTGGCAGACTCTATGGCTACACCTTC.

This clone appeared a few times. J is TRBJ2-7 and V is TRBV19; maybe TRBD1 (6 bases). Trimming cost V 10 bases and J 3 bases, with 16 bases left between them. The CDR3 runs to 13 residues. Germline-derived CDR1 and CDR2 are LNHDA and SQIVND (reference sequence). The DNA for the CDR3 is TGTGCCACCCCAGGGGCGGTCCTCTACGAGCAGTACTTC. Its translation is CATPGAVLYEQYF. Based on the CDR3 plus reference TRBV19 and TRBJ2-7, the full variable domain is DGGITQSPKYLFRKEGQNVTLSCEQNLNHDAMYWYRQDPGQGLRLIYYSQIVNDFQKGDIAEGYSVSREKKESFPLTVTSAQKNPTAFYLCATPGAVLYEQYFGPGTRLTVT.

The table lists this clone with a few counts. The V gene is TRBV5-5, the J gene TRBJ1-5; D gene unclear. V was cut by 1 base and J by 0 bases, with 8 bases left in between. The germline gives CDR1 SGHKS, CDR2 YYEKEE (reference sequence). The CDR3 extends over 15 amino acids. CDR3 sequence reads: CASSLLGDSNQPQHF. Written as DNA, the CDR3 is TGTGCCAGCAGCTTGCTCGGGGATAGCAATCAGCCCCAGCATTTT.

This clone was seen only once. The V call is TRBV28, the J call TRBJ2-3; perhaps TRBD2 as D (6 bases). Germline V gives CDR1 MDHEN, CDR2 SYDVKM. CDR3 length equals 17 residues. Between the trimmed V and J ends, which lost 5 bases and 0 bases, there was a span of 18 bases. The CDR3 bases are TGTGCCAGCAGTCCCTATTCTAGCGAGGCCAGCACAGATACGCAGTATTTT. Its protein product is CASSPYSSEASTDTQYF.

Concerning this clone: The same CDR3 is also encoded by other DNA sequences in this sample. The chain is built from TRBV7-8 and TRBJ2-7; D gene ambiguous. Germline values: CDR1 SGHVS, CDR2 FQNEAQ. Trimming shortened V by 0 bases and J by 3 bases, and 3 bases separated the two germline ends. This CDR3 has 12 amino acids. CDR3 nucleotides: TGTGCCAGCAGCTTAGCTCTCTACGAGCAGTACTTC. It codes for CASSLALYEQYF.

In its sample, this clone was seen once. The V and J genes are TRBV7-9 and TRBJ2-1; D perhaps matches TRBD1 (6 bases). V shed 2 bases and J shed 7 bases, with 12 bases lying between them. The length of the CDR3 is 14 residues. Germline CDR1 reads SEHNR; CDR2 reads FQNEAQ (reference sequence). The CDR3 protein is CASSLTAGANEQFF. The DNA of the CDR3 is TGTGCCAGCAGCTTAACAGCAGGGGCGAATGAGCAGTTCTTC.

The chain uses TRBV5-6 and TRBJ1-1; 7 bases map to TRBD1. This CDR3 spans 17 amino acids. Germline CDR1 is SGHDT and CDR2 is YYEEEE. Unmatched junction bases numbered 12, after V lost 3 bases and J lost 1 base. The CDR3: CASSWQWTGPRNTEAFF. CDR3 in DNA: TGTGCCAGCAGCTGGCAATGGACAGGACCGAGGAACACTGAAGCTTTCTTT.

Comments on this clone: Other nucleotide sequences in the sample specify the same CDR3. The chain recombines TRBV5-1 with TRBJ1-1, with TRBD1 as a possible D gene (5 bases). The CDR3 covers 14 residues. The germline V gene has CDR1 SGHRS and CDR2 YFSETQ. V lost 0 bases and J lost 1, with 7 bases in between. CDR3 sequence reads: CASSLVRGNTEAFF. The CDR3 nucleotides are TGCGCCAGCAGCTTGGTTAGGGGGAACACTGAAGCTTTCTTT.

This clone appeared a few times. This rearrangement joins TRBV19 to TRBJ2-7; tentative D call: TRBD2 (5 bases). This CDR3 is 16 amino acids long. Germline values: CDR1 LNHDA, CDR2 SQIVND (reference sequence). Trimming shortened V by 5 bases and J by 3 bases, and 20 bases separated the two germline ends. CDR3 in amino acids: CASSPPGSRRIYEQYF. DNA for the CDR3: TGTGCCAGTAGTCCGCCAGGAAGTCGGAGGATCTACGAGCAGTACTTC.

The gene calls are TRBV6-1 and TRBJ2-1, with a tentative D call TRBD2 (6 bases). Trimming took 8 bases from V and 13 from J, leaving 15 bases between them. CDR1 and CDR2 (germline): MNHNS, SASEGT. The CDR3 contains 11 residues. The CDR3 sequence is CASEGTSTQFF. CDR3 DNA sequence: TGTGCCAGCGAAGGGACTTCCACCCAGTTCTTC.

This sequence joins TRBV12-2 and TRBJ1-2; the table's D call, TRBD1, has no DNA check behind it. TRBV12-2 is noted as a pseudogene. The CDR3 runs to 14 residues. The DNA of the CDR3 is TGTGCAAGTCGCTTAGAGACAGGGGTCTCTGGCTACACCTTC. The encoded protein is CASRLETGVSGYTF.

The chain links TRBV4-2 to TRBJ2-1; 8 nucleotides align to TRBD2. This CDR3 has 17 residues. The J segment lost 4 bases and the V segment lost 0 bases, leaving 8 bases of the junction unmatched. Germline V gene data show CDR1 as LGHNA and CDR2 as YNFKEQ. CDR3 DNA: TGTGCCAGCAGCCAAGATTTGAGCGGGAGTGGGTACAATGAGCAGTTCTTC. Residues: CASSQDLSGSGYNEQFF.

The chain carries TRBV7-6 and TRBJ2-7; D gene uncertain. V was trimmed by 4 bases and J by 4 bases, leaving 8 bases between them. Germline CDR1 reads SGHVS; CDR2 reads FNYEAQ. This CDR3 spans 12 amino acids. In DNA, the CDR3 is TGTGCCAGCAGCTCCCGAGCGTACGAGCAGTACTTC. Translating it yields CASSSRAYEQYF. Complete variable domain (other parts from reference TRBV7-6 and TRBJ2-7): GAGVSQSPRYKVTKRGQDVALRCDPISGHVSLYWYRQALGQGPEFLTYFNYEAQQDKSGLPNDRFSAERPEGSISTLTIQRTEQRDSAMYRCASSSRAYEQYFGPGTRLTVT.

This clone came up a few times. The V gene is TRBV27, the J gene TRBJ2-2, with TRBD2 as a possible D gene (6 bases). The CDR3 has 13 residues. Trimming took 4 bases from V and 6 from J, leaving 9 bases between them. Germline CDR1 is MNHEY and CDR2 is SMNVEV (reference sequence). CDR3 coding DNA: TGTGCCAGCAGTTCGGGGGATGCCGGGGAGCTGTTTTTT. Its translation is CASSSGDAGELFF.

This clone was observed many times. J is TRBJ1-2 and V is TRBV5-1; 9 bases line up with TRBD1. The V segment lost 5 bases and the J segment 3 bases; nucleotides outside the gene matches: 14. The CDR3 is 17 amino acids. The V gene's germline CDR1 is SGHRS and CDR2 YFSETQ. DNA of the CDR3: TGCGCCAGCAGTTCCTACCGGGACAGGGCTCCATACTATGGCTACACCTTC. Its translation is CASSSYRDRAPYYGYTF.

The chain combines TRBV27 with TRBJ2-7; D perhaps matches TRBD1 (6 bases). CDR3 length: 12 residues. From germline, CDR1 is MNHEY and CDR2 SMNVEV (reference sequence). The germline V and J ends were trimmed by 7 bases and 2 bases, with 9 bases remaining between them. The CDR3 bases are TGTGCCAGCAAGGGGGTGGCCTACGAGCAGTACTTC. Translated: CASKGVAYEQYF.

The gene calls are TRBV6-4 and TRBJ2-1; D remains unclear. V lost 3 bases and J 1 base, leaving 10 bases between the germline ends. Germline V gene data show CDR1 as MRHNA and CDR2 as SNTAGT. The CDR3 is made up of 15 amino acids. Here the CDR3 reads CASSESEMSYNEQFF. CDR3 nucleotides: TGTGCCAGCAGTGAGAGCGAAATGTCCTACAATGAGCAGTTCTTC.

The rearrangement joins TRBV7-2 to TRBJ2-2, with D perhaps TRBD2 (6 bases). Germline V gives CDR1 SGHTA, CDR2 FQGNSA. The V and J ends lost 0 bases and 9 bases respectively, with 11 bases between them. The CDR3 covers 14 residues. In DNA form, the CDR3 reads TGTGCCAGCAGCTTAGCACTAGCTCACCGGGAGCTGTTTTTT. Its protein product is CASSLALAHRELFF.

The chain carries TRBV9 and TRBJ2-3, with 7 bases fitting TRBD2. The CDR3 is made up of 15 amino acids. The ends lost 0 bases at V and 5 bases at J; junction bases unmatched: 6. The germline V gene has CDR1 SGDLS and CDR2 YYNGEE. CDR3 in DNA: TGTGCCAGCAGCGTAGGACTAGGGAGGGGAGATACGCAGTATTTT. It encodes CASSVGLGRGDTQYF.

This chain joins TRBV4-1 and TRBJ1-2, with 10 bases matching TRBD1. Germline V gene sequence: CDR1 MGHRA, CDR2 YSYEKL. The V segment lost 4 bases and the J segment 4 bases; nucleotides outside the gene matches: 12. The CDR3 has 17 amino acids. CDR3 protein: CASSLRDRGFSGYGYTF. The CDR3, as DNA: TGCGCCAGCAGCCTACGGGACAGGGGCTTTTCGGGCTATGGCTACACCTTC.

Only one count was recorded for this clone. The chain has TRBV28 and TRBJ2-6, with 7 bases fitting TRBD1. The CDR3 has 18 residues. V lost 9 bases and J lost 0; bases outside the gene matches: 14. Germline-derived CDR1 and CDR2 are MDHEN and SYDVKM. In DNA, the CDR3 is TGTGCCAGTTCTATTGAGGGGACAGTAGCCTCTGGGGCCAACGTCCTGACTTTC. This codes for CASSIEGTVASGANVLTF.

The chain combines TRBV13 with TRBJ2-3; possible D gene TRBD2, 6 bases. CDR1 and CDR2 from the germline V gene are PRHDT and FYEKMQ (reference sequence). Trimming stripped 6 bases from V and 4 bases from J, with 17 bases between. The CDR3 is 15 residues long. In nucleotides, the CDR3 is TGTGCCAGCAGTCTCGCCGCGGGGTGGTCAGATACGCAGTATTTT. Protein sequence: CASSLAAGWSDTQYF.

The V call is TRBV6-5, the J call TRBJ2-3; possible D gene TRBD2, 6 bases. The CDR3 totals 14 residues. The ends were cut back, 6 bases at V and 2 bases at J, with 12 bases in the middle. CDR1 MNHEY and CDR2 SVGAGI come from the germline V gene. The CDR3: CASSGGMFTDTQYF. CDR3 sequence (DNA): TGTGCCAGCAGCGGAGGGATGTTCACAGATACGCAGTATTTT.